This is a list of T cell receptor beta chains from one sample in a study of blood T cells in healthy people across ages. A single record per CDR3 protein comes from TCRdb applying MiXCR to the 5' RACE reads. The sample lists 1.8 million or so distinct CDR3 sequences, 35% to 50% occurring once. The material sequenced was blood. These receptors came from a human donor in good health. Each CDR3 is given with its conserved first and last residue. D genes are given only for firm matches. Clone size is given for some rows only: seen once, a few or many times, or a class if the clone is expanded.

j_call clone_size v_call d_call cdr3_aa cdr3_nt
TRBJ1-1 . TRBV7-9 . CASSLGVGGLKNTEAFF TGTGCCAGCAGCTTAGGGGTAGGGGGTTTAAAGAACACTGAAGCTTTCTTT
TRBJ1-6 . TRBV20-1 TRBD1 CSASLTGSASPLHF TGCAGTGCTTCTTTGACAGGGTCGGCCTCACCCCTCCACTTT
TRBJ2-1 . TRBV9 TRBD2 CASSVGGGPDNEQFF TGTGCCAGCAGCGTCGGCGGGGGGCCCGACAATGAGCAGTTCTTC
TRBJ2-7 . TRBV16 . CASSGTGTHEQYF TGTGCCAGCAGCGGGACCGGGACACACGAGCAGTACTTC
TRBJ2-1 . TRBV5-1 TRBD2 CASSLSPDGGEQFF TGCGCCAGCAGCTTGTCCCCGGACGGGGGGGAGCAGTTCTTC
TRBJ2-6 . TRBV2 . CASKFDRTSGANVLTF TGTGCCAGCAAGTTTGACAGGACCTCTGGGGCCAACGTCCTGACTTTC
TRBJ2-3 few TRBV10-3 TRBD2 CAISETSGGPYTDTQYF TGTGCCATCAGTGAGACTAGCGGGGGCCCCTACACAGATACGCAGTATTTT
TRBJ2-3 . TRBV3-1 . CASSQDRRDRQYF TGTGCCAGCAGCCAAGATCGTCGGGACCGGCAGTATTTT
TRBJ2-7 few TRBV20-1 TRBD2 CSGAGTNEQYF TGCAGTGGGGCAGGGACTAACGAGCAGTACTTC
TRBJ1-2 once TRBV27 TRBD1 CASSTLRDRPNYGYTF TGTGCCAGCAGTACGCTTCGGGACAGGCCCAACTATGGCTACACCTTC
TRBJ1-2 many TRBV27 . CASSPTVNYGYTF TGTGCCAGCAGCCCCACAGTTAACTATGGCTACACCTTC
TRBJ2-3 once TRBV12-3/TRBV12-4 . CASSFQTRNTDMQYF TGTGCCAGCAGTTTTCAGACACGTAACACAGATATGCAATATTTT
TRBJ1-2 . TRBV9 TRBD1 CASSVGTGIYGYTF TGTGCCAGCAGCGTGGGGACAGGGATCTATGGCTACACCTTC
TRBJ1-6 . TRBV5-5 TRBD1 CASSSQGPNFNSPLHF TGTGCCAGCAGCTCACAGGGGCCCAACTTTAATTCACCCCTCCACTTT
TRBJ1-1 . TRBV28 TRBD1 CASSPFGAGGEYTEAFF TGTGCCAGCAGTCCTTTCGGTGCAGGGGGCGAGTACACTGAAGCTTTCTTT
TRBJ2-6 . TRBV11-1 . CASSLGSSSRGANVLTF TGTGCCAGCAGCTTAGGGTCAAGCTCCCGGGGGGCCAACGTCCTGACTTTC
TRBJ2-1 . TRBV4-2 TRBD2 CASSQYAGGASGNEQFF TGTGCCAGCAGCCAATACGCGGGTGGCGCTAGCGGCAATGAGCAGTTCTTC
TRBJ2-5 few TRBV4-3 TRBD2 CASSQGLGGSETQYF TGCGCCAGCAGCCAAGGGCTGGGGGGGTCGGAGACCCAGTACTTC
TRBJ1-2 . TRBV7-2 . CASSLRTEHYGYTF TGTGCCAGCAGCTTAAGGACAGAACACTATGGCTACACCTTC
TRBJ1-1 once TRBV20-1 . CSASTLWNAEAFF TGCAGTGCTAGTACGTTGTGGAACGCTGAAGCTTTCTTT
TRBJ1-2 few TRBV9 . CASSARDMLYGYTF TGTGCCAGCAGCGCCCGGGACATGCTCTATGGCTACACCTTC
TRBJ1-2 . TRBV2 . CASFLARVDYGYTF TGTGCCAGCTTCCTCGCCAGGGTGGACTATGGCTACACCTTC
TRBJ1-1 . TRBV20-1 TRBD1 CSALTGGSNTEAFF TGCAGTGCTCTGACAGGGGGCTCGAACACTGAAGCTTTCTTT
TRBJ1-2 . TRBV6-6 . CASSYSILGVGYTF TGTGCCAGCAGTTACTCGATTCTAGGCGTCGGCTACACCTTC
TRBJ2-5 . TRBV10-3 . CAVMAGTGETQYF TGTGCCGTCATGGCCGGAACAGGAGAGACCCAGTACTTC
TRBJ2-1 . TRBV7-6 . CASSLSPGGAFNEQFF TGTGCCAGCAGCTTATCGCCTGGGGGCGCTTTCAATGAGCAGTTCTTC
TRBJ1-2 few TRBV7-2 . CASSPGVIYGYTF TGTGCCAGCAGCCCCGGGGTGATCTATGGCTACACCTTC
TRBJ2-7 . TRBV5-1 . CASSLFGTQPYEQYF TGCGCCAGCAGCTTGTTCGGGACCCAACCCTACGAGCAGTACTTC
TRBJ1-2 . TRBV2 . CAIRTSYTF TGTGCCATCCGAACCAGCTACACCTTC
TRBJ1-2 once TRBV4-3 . CASSQFTGQTIGGGYTF TGCGCCAGCAGCCAATTTACGGGACAAACCATTGGAGGAGGCTACACCTTC
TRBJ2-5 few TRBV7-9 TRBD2 CASSLLRSSGGQQETQYF TGTGCCAGCAGCTTATTGCGGTCCAGCGGGGGACAACAAGAGACCCAGTACTTC
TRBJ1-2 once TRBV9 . CASSRQGRGYGYTF TGTGCCAGCAGCCGTCAGGGACGGGGCTATGGCTACACCTTC
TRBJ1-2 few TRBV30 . CAWSEGQTLNYGYTF TGTGCCTGGAGTGAAGGACAGACACTTAACTATGGCTACACCTTC
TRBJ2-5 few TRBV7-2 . CASSLKGGGAYQETQYF TGTGCCAGCAGCTTGAAGGGGGGCGGGGCGTACCAAGAGACCCAGTACTTC
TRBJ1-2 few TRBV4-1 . CASSQGTSMSYTF TGCGCCAGCAGCCAGGGGACAAGTATGAGCTACACCTTC
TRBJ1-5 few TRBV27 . CASSFSFPVDQPQHF TGTGCCAGCAGTTTTAGTTTTCCCGTGGATCAGCCCCAGCATTTT
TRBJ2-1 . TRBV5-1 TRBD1 CASNAPGTEDEQFF TGCGCCAGCAACGCTCCTGGGACAGAGGATGAGCAGTTCTTC
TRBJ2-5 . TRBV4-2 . CASSPISSPETQYF TGTGCCAGCAGCCCGATTTCTAGTCCAGAGACCCAGTACTTC
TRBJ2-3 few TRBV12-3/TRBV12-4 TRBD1 CASSPGQVPTDTQYF TGTGCCAGCAGTCCCGGACAGGTACCCACAGATACGCAGTATTTT
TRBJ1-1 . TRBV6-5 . CASSFLGRRGGSTEAFF TGTGCCAGCAGTTTCCTCGGGAGGAGGGGGGGGAGTACTGAAGCTTTCTTT
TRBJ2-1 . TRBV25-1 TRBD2 CASSPLAGADNEQFF TGTGCCAGCAGCCCACTAGCGGGGGCTGACAATGAGCAGTTCTTC
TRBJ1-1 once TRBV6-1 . CASSDLRAIGTEAFF TGTGCCAGCAGTGACCTCCGGGCCATAGGCACTGAAGCTTTCTTT
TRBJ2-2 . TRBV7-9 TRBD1 CASSLAGGADTGELFF TGTGCCAGCAGCTTAGCAGGGGGCGCGGACACCGGGGAGCTGTTTTTT
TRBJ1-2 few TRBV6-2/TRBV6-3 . CASSYQSRGYTF TGTGCCAGCAGTTATCAATCCCGAGGCTACACCTTC
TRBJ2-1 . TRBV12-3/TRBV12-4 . CAGSFRGPASNEQFF TGTGCCGGCAGTTTTAGAGGACCAGCCAGCAATGAGCAGTTCTTC
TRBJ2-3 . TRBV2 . CASTENRVGTDTQYF TGTGCCAGCACCGAAAATAGGGTTGGCACAGATACGCAGTATTTT
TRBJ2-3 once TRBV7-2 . CASSPFARDTQYF TGTGCCAGCAGCCCCTTTGCCCGGGATACGCAGTATTTT
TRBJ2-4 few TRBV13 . CASSLGHSRMIKNIQYF TGTGCCAGCAGCTTAGGCCACAGCCGCATGATCAAAAACATTCAGTACTTC
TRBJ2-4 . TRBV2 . CASNTRDGSIQYF TGTGCCAGCAATACGCGAGATGGGAGCATTCAGTACTTC
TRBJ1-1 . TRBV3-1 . CASSQADTNTEAFF TGTGCCAGCAGCCAAGCGGACACGAACACTGAAGCTTTCTTT
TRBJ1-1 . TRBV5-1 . CASTNLMNTEAFF TGCGCCAGCACCAACCTTATGAACACTGAAGCTTTCTTT
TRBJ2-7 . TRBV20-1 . CSAISPGRGSYEQYF TGCAGTGCTATTTCCCCTGGGCGGGGCTCCTACGAGCAGTACTTC